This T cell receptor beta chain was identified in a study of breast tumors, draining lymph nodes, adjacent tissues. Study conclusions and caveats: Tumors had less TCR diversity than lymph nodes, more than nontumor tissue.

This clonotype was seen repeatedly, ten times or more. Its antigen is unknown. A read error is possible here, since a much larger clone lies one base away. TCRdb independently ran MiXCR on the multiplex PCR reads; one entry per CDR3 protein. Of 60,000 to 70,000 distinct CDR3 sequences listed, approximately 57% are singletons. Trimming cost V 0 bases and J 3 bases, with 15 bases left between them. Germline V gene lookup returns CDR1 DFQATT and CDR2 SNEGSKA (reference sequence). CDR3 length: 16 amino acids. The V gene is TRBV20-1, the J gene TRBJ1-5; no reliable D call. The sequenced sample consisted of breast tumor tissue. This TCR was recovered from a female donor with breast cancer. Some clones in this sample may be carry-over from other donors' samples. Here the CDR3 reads CSARDQGWGTNQPQHF. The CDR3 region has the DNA TGCAGTGCTAGAGACCAAGGGTGGGGAACCAATCAGCCCCAGCATTTT.